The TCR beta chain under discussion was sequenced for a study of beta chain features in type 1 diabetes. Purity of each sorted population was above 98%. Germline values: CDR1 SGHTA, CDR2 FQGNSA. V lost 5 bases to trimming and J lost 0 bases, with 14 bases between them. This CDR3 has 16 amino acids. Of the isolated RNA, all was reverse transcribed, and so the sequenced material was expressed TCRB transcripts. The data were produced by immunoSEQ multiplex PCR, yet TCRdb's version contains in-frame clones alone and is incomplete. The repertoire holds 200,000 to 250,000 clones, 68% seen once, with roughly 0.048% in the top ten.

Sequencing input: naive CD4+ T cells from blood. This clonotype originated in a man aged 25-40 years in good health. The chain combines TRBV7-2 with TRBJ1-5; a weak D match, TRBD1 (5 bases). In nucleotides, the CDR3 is TGTGCCAGCAGCCCGCAGGGCAGGGTTAGCAATCAGCCCCAGCATTTT. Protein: CASSPQGRVSNQPQHF.